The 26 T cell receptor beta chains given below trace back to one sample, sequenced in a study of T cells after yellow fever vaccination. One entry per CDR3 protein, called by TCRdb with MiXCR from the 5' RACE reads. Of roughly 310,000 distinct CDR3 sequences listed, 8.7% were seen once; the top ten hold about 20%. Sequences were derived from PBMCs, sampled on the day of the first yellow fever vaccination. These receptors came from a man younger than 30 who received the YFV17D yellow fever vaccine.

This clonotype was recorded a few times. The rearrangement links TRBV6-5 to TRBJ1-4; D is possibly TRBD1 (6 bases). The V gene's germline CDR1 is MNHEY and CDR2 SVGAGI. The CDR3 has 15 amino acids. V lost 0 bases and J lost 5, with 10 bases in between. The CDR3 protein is CASSYSEGGNEKLFF. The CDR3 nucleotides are TGTGCCAGCAGTTACTCCGAGGGGGGCAATGAAAAACTGTTTTTT.

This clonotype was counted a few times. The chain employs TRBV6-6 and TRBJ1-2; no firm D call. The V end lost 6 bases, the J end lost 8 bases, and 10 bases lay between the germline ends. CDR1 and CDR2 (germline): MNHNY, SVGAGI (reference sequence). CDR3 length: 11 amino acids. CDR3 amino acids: CASSPPGGYTF. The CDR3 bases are TGTGCCAGCAGCCCCCCGGGGGGCTACACCTTC.

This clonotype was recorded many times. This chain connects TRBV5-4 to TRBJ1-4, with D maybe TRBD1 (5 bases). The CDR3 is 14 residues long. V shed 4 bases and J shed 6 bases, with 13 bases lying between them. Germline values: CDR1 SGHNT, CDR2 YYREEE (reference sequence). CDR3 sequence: CASSLDSNDEKLFF. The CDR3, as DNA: TGTGCCAGCAGCCTCGACAGCAACGATGAAAAACTGTTTTTT.

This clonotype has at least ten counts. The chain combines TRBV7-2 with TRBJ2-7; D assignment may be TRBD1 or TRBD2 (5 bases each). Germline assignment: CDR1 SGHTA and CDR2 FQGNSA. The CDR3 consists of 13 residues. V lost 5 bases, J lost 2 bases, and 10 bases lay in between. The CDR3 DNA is TGTGCCAGCAGCCGGGGCAAACCCTACGAGCAGTACTTC. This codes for CASSRGKPYEQYF.

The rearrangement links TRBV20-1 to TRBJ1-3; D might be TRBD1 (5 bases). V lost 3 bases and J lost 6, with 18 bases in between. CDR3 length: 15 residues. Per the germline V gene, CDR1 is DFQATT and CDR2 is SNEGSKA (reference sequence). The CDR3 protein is CSARGTSGRANTIYF. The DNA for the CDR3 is TGCAGTGCTAGGGGGACCTCAGGAAGGGCAAACACCATATATTTT.

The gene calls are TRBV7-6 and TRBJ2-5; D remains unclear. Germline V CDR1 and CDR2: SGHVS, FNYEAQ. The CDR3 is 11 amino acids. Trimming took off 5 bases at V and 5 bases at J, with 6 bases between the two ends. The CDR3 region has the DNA TGTGCCAGCAGCCTCTGGGAGACCCAGTACTTC. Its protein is CASSLWETQYF.

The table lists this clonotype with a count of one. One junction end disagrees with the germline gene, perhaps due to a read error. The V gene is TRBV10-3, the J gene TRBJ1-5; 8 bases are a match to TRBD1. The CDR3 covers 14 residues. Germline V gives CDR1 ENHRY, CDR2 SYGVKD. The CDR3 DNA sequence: TGTGCCATCAGTGGACAGGGGAGCAATCAGCCCCAGAATTTT. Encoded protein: CAISGQGSNQPQNF.

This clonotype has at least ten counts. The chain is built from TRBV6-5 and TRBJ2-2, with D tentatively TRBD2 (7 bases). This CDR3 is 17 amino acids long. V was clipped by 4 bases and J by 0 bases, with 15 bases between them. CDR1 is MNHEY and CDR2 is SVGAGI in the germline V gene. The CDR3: CASSFVAGAANTGELFF. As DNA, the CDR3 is TGTGCCAGCAGTTTCGTGGCGGGGGCCGCGAACACCGGGGAGCTGTTTTTT.

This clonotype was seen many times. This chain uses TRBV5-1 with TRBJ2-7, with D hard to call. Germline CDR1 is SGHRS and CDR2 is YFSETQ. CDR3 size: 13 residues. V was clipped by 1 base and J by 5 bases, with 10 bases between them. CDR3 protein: CASSLIRAHEQYF. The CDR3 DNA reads TGCGCCAGCAGCTTGATCCGGGCCCACGAGCAGTACTTC.

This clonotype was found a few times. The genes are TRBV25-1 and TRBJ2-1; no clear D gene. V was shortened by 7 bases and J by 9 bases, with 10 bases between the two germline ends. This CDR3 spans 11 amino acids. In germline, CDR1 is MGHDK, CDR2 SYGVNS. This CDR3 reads CASKTFAEQFF. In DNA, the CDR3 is TGTGCCAGCAAGACATTCGCTGAGCAGTTCTTC.

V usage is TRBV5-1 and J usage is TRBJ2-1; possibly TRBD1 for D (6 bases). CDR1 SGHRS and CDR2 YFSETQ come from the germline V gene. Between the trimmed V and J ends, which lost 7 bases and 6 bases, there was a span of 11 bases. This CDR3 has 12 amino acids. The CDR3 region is CASAQGGNEQFF. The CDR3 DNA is TGCGCCAGCGCCCAAGGGGGCAATGAGCAGTTCTTC.

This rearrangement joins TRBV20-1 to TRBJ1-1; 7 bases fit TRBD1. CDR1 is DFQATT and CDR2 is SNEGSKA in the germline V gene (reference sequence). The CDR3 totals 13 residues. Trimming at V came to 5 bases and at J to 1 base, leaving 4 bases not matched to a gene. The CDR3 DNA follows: TGCAGTGCTTATGACAGGGAGAACACTGAAGCTTTCTTT. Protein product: CSAYDRENTEAFF.

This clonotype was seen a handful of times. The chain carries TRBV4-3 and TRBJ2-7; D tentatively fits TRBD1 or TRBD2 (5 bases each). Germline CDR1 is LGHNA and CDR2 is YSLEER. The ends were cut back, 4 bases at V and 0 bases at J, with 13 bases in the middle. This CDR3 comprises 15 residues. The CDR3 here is CASSPSGASSYEQYF. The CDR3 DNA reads TGCGCCAGCAGCCCGTCCGGGGCCAGCTCCTACGAGCAGTACTTC.

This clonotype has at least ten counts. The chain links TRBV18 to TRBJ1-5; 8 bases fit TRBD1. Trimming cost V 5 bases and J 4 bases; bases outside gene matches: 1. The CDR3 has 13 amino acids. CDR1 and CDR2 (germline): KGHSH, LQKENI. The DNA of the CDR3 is TGTGCCAGCTCAACAGGGGGTAATCAGCCCCAGCATTTT. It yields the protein CASSTGGNQPQHF.

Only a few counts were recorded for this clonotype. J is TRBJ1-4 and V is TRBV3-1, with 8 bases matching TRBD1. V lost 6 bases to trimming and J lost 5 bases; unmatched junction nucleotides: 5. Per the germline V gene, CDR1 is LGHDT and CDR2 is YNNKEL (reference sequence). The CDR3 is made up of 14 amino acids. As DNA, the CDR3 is TGTGCCAGCAGGATGGACAGGGCAAATGAAAAACTGTTTTTT. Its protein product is CASRMDRANEKLFF. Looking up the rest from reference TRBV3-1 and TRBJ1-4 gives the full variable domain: DTAVSQTPKYLVTQMGNDKSIKCEQNLGHDTMYWYKQDSKKFLKIMFSYNNKELIINETVPNRFSPKSPDKAHLNLHINSLELGDSAVYFCASRMDRANEKLFFGSGTQLSVL.

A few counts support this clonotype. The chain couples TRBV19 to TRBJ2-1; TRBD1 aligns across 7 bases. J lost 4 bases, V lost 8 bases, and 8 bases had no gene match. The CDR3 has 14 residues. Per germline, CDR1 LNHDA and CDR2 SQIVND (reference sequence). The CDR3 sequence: CASAQGDRYNEQFF. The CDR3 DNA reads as TGTGCCAGTGCCCAGGGGGACAGATACAATGAGCAGTTCTTC.

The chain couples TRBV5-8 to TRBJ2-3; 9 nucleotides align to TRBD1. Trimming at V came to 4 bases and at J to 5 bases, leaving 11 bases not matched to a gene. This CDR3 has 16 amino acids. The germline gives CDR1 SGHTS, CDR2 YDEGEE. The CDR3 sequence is CASSLIDRGKEDTQYF. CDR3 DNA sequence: TGTGCCAGCAGCCTGATCGACAGGGGGAAAGAAGATACGCAGTATTTT.

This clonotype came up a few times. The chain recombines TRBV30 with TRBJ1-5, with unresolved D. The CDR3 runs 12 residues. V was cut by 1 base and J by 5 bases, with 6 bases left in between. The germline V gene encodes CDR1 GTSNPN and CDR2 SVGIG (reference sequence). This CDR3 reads CAWSEEDQPQHF. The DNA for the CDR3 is TGTGCCTGGAGTGAGGAGGATCAGCCCCAGCATTTT.

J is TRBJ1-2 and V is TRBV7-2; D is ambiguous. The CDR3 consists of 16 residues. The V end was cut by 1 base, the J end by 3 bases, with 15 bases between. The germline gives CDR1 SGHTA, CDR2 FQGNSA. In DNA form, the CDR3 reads TGTGCCAGCAGCTTAGGGGTAGCGGGTTATTACTATGGCTACACCTTC. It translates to CASSLGVAGYYYGYTF.

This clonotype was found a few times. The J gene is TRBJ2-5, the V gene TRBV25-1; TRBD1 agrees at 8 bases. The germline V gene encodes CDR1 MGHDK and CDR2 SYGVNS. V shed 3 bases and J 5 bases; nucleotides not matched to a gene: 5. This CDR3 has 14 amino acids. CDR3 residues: CASSDSRDRETQYF. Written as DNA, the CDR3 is TGTGCCAGCAGTGATTCCAGGGACAGGGAGACCCAGTACTTC.

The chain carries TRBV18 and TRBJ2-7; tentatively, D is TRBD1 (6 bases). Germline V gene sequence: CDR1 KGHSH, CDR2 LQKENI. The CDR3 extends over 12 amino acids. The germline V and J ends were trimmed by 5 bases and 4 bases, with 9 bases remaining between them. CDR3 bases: TGTGCCAGCTCAAATGGACAGTACGAGCAGTACGTC. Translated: CASSNGQYEQYV.

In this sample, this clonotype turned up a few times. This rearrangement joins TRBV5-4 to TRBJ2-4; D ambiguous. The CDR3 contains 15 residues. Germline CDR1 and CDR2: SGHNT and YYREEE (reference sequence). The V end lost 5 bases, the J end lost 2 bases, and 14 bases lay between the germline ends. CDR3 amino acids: CASSHDGGTKNIQYF. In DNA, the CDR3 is TGTGCCAGCAGTCATGACGGCGGAACCAAAAACATTCAGTACTTC.

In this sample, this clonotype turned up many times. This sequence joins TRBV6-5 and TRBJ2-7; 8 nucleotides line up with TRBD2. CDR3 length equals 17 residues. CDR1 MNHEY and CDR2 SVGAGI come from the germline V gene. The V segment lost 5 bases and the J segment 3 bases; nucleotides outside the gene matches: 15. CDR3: CASSRRTGGAEDYEQYF. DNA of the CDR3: TGTGCCAGCAGTCGTCGAACCGGGGGGGCCGAGGACTACGAGCAGTACTTC.

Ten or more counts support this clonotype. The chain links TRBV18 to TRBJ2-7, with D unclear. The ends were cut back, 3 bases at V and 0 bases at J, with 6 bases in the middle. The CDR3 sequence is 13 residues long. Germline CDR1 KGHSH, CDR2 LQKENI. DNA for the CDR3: TGTGCCAGCTCACCCTATCGCTCCTACGAGCAGTACTTC. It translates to CASSPYRSYEQYF.

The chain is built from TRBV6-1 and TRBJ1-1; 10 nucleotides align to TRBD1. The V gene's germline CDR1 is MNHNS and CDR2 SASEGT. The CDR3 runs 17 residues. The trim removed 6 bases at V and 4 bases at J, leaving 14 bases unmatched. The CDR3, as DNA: TGTGCCAGCAGAGTGACAGGGGGCTCGGGTTGGGTCACTGAAGCTTTCTTT. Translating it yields CASRVTGGSGWVTEAFF.

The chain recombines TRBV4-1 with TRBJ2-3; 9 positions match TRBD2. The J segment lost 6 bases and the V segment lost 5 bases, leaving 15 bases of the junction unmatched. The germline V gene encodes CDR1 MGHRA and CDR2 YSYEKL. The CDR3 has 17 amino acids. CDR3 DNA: TGCGCCAGCAGCTACCGCGGAGCGGGGGGCGACGCCGATACGCAGTATTTT. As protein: CASSYRGAGGDADTQYF.